This T cell receptor beta chain was observed in a study of blood T cell repertoires in COVID-19. On the study more broadly: Collection of acute and convalescent COVID-19 samples took place in the United States, Italy and Spain. The cDNA or gDNA used as material had been derived from T cells, B-cell-depleted T cells, or PBMCs.

Original processing notes: Estimation of nucleated cell counts was performed using reference gene primer amplification. Clones were read by immunoSEQ multiplex PCR, and TCRdb kept only the in-frame ones, dropping some. V and J calls and clone size are given by that table; D and trimming were obtained from the DNA. The sample has under 250,000 clones, more than 65% seen once. Germline loops: CDR1 SGHTA, CDR2 FQGTGA. The CDR3 has 15 residues. V shed 4 bases, J shed 1 base, and the junction held 4 bases outside the gene matches. This chain connects TRBV7-3 to TRBJ2-3, with 8 positions matching TRBD2. Input material: peripheral blood. The receptor was derived from a man aged 50-60 years with active or convalescent COVID-19. The CDR3 DNA reads TGTGCCAGCAGCTCTGGGCGGGGGGGCACAGATACGCAGTATTTT. This encodes CASSSGRGGTDTQYF. Complete variable domain (other parts from reference TRBV7-3 and TRBJ2-3): GAGVSQTPSNKVTEKGKYVELRCDPISGHTALYWYRQSLGQGPEFLIYFQGTGAADDSGLPNDRFFAVRPEGSVSTLKIQRTERGDSAVYLCASSSGRGGTDTQYFGPGTRLTVL.